This entry features one T cell receptor (beta chain) sequence. The source of the sample is a study of blood T cell repertoires in COVID-19. At the level of the study: Samples of COVID-19 (acute and convalescent) were obtained from the United States, Italy and Spain. Sources were T cells, B-cell-depleted T cells, or PBMCs; the material itself was cDNA or gDNA.

Only in-frame clones appear in the TCRdb table, and some are missing; sequencing was by immunoSEQ multiplex PCR. The data hold about 120,000 clones, with approximately 85% observed a single time. This sequence was found in a man aged 25 to 40 with COVID-19, enrolled during active disease. The sample comprised peripheral blood.

Here the CDR3 DNA reads TGTGCCAGCGGACTAGCGGGGTCGTCCTACAATGAGCAGTTCTTC. This translates into CASGLAGSSYNEQFF. The chain employs TRBV7-3 and TRBJ2-1; 12 positions agree with TRBD2. The CDR3 consists of 15 residues. V shed 8 bases and J 1 base; nucleotides not matched to a gene: 3. Germline V gene lookup returns CDR1 SGHTA and CDR2 FQGTGA.